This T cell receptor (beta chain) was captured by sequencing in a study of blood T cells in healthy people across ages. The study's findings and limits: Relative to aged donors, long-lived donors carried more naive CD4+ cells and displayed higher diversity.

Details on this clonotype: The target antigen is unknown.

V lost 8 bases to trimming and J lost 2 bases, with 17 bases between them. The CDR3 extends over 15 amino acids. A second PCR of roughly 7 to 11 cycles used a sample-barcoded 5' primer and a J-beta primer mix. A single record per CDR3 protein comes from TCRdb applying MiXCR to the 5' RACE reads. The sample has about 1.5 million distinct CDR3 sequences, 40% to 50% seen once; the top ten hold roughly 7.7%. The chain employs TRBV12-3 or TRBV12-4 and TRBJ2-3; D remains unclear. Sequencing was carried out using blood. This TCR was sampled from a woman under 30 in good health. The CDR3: CASGLLVTPTDTQYF. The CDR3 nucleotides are TGTGCCAGCGGCCTTCTGGTCACCCCCACAGATACGCAGTATTTT.